This T cell receptor beta chain was captured by sequencing in a study of human T cells and chemical hapten exposure. Unfractionated whole blood yielded the extracted total RNA. This CDR3 spans 13 amino acids. Trimming stripped 2 bases from V and 2 bases from J, with 5 bases between. Authors' analysis steps: From 23,224 to 690,600 TCRs were found per sample, with a median of around 96,000. TCRdb reprocessed the 5' RACE reads via MiXCR and lists one record per CDR3 protein. Here the V and J calls rest on TCRdb's processing, not on the authors' analysis. Among 65,000 to 95,000 distinct CDR3 sequences listed, approximately 8% were seen once. This clonotype was seen more than once but under ten times.

The rearrangement uses TRBV12-3 or TRBV12-4 and TRBJ2-3; D uncertain. This clonotype was obtained from a male donor in good health. The DNA of the CDR3 is TGTGCCAGCAGTTTAACAGCCACAGATACGCAGTATTTT. Protein product: CASSLTATDTQYF.